Reported below is one TCR beta chain. The entry originates in a study of OX40 agonist ivuxolimab in advanced cancers. The overall study: The group had a mean age of 60 years, ranged from roughly 20 to 79, and was around 82% male.

Trimming cost V 6 bases and J 6 bases, with 10 bases left between them. CDR1 MNHEY and CDR2 SVGAGI come from the germline V gene. The CDR3 totals 12 residues. Clones were read by immunoSEQ multiplex PCR, and TCRdb kept only the in-frame ones, dropping some. The data contain 55,000 to 80,000 clones, around 86% of them singletons. The sequences come from CD4+ or CD8+ T cells sorted from blood, collected in a trial of the OX40 agonist ivuxolimab. The clonotype originates from an adult with an advanced solid tumor such as melanoma, head and neck, liver or kidney cancer. The rearrangement links TRBV6-5 to TRBJ2-3; tentatively, D is TRBD2 (6 bases). The CDR3 spells CASSRGSDTQYF. Here the CDR3 DNA reads TGTGCCAGCAGCCGGGGGTCGGATACGCAGTATTTT.